This entry lists 19 T cell receptor beta chains sequenced from one sample in a study of T cells in women clearing cervical HPV infection. Measured with immunoSEQ multiplex PCR; TCRdb has only the in-frame clones, and not every one. Its table lists about 30,000 clones. The sequenced sample consisted of blood buffy coat. Receptor source: a woman aged 18 to 75 with a cervical HPV16 infection that either progressed to CIN3+ or cleared (not recorded which).

Notes on this clone: The read stops 3 residues short of the end of the CDR3; the missing end is completed from the germline J gene. The gene calls are TRBV5-8 and TRBJ2-7; 7 bases are a match to TRBD2. From germline, CDR1 is SGHTS and CDR2 YDEGEE. V shed 6 bases and J 2 bases; nucleotides not matched to a gene: 5. The CDR3 is 13 amino acids. The part of the CDR3 DNA that was read is TGTGCCAGCACTAGCGGAGGCACCTACGAG. It codes for CASTSGGTYE. The entire CDR3 sequence reads CASTSGGTYEQYF.

Regarding this clone: The observed sequence ends 3 residues before the CDR3 terminus, with the missing tail filled in from the germline J gene. V usage is TRBV7-3 and J usage is TRBJ2-1, with 8 bases fitting TRBD2. The trim removed 5 bases at V and 8 bases at J, leaving 20 bases unmatched. Looked up from germline, CDR1 is SGHTA and CDR2 is FQGTGA. The CDR3 sequence is 18 residues long. The DNA read from the CDR3 is TGTGCCAGCAGCCAAATCCAATCGGGACTAGGGCTTTATCATGAG. It specifies CASSQIQSGLGLYHE. The entire CDR3 reads CASSQIQSGLGLYHEQFF.

Concerning this clone: The read finishes 3 residues shy of the CDR3 end, and the germline J gene is used to complete it. J is TRBJ1-2 and V is TRBV19; D gene uncertain. The CDR3 runs 15 residues. Germline CDR1 reads LNHDA; CDR2 reads SQIVND (reference sequence). CDR3 DNA (partial): TGTGCCAGTAGCCAACTAGCGGGAGGTCCCTACGAC. It codes for CASSQLAGGPYD. The whole CDR3 sequence is CASSQLAGGPYDYTF.

A note on this clone: The read halts 3 residues ahead of the CDR3 end, with the missing end drawn from the germline J gene. This chain connects TRBV18 to TRBJ2-5; 7 nucleotides agree with TRBD1. Germline values: CDR1 KGHSH, CDR2 LQKENI. V lost 0 bases, J lost 3 bases, and 4 bases stayed unmatched. This CDR3 region has 15 residues. The CDR3 is CASSPPGGREETQYF. The sequenced CDR3 bases are TGTGCCAGCTCACCACCAGGGGGCCGGGAAGAGACC. Combining the CDR3 with reference TRBV18 and TRBJ2-5 gives the whole variable domain NAGVMQNPRHLVRRRGQEARLRCSPMKGHSHVYWYRQLPEEGLKFMVYLQKENIIDESGMPKERFSAEFPKEGPSILRIQQVVRGDSAAYFCASSPPGGREETQYFGPGTRLLVL.

As to this clone: The CDR3 extends 3 residues past the end of the read, so its final part is completed from the germline J gene. The rearrangement links TRBV3-1 (or the pseudogene TRBV3-2) to TRBJ2-1; 10 positions agree with TRBD1. The CDR3 is 15 residues long. The germline gives CDR1 LGHDT, CDR2 YNNKEL (reference sequence). V dropped 4 bases and J dropped 8; count of bases not matched to a gene: 8. CDR3: CASSREDRGFDEQFF. CDR3 DNA, as far as it was read: TGTGCCAGCAGCCGAGAGGACAGGGGGTTCGATGAG.

A word on this clone: The read stops 3 residues short of the end of the CDR3; the missing end is completed from the germline J gene. The chain combines TRBV20-1 with TRBJ2-1, with 8 bases lining up with TRBD2. The germline V gene encodes CDR1 DFQATT and CDR2 SNEGSKA (reference sequence). This CDR3 has 15 residues. The V gene end was trimmed by 5 bases and the J gene end by 6 bases; junction bases not matched to a gene: 12. The CDR3 DNA, read in part, is TGCAGTGCTTCATCGGGACTAGTTTTAACCAATGAG. It translates to CSASSGLVLTNE. The entire CDR3 reads CSASSGLVLTNEQFF.

With regard to this clone: The CDR3 extends 3 residues past the end of the read, so its final part is completed from the germline J gene. The genes are TRBV5-6 and TRBJ1-6; D call uncertain. Looked up from germline, CDR1 is SGHDT and CDR2 is YYEEEE. V lost 2 bases to trimming and J lost 4 bases, with 7 bases between them. The CDR3 covers 14 residues. CDR3 bases read: TGTGCCAGCAGCTTTTCACAATATAATTCACCC. This codes for CASSFSQYNSP. The whole CDR3 protein is CASSFSQYNSPLHF.

On this clone itself: The missing CDR3 end, 3 residues past where the read stops, is filled in from the germline J gene. The rearrangement links TRBV20-1 to TRBJ1-1, with unresolved D. Trimming stripped 0 bases from V and 1 base from J, with 6 bases between. Germline V gives CDR1 DFQATT, CDR2 SNEGSKA (reference sequence). The length of the CDR3 is 13 residues. CDR3 sequence reads: CSARDKGNTEAFF. Partial CDR3 DNA: TGCAGTGCTAGAGACAAGGGGAACACTGAA.

Notes on this clone: The read terminates 3 residues ahead of where the CDR3 ends, so the germline J gene completes it. This chain links TRBV11-2 with TRBJ1-1; D is unclear. From germline, CDR1 is SGHAT and CDR2 FQNNGV. The CDR3 runs to 13 residues. The CDR3: CASSDGVPTEAFF. CDR3 bases read: TGTGCCAGCAGCGACGGGGTACCGACAGAA.

In the case of this clone: The DNA ends 3 residues before the CDR3 does, and the rest of the CDR3 is filled in from the germline J gene. The rearrangement uses TRBV28 and TRBJ1-2, with 8 bases that match TRBD1. The germline V gene encodes CDR1 MDHEN and CDR2 SYDVKM. This CDR3 is built from 17 residues. V lost 2 bases and J lost 0; bases outside the gene matches: 8. The CDR3 sequence: CASSLPRRQGTNYGYTF. CDR3 DNA, as far as it was read: TGTGCCAGCAGTTTACCCCGGCGACAGGGGACTAACTATGGC.

With respect to this clone: The sequence runs out 3 residues before the end of the CDR3; the remainder is reconstructed from the germline J gene. V is TRBV6-2 or TRBV6-3 and J is TRBJ1-5, with D possibly matching TRBD1 (5 bases). V dropped 2 bases and J dropped 4 bases, with 12 bases sitting between them. Per the germline V gene, CDR1 is MNHEY and CDR2 is SVGEGT. CDR3 size: 15 residues. Partial CDR3 DNA: TGTGCCAGCAGTTACGCGGGACTGCAAAATCAGCCC. Its translation: CASSYAGLQNQP. The whole CDR3 protein reads CASSYAGLQNQPQHF.

Notes on this clone: One end of the junction fails to match germline, which may point to a read error. The read ends 3 residues before the CDR3 terminus; that terminus is restored from the germline J gene. The chain is built from TRBV11-2 and TRBJ1-1; unclear D gene. The CDR3 extends over 15 amino acids. Germline assignment: CDR1 SGHAT and CDR2 FQNNGV. The CDR3 spells CASNLTCWAYTEAFF. CDR3 DNA, as far as it was read: TGTGCCAGCAACTTAACGTGCTGGGCCTACACTGAA.

As concerns this clone: The CDR3 end is not reached by the read, which stops 3 residues before it; the germline J gene fills it in. This chain connects TRBV2 to TRBJ2-6; no clear D gene. CDR3 length equals 13 residues. Germline CDR1 SNHLY, CDR2 FYNNEI. V was shortened by 6 bases and J by 9 bases, with 12 bases between the two germline ends. This CDR3 reads CASRRLEVNVLTF. The covered CDR3 bases are TGTGCCAGCAGGAGGCTCGAGGTCAACGTC.

For this clone: The read terminates 3 residues ahead of where the CDR3 ends, so the germline J gene completes it. J is TRBJ1-6 and V is TRBV30, with 10 positions matching TRBD1. Germline loops: CDR1 GTSNPN, CDR2 SVGIG (reference sequence). The V and J ends lost 7 bases and 3 bases, in that order; junction bases with no gene match: 3. The CDR3 runs to 14 residues. The CDR3 protein is CAFWTGGYNSPLHF. CDR3 DNA, as far as it was read: TGTGCCTTCTGGACAGGGGGCTATAATTCACCC. The variable domain in full, completed from reference TRBV30 and TRBJ1-6, reads SQTIHQWPATLVQPVGSPLSLECTVEGTSNPNLYWYRQAAGRGLQLLFYSVGIGQISSEVPQNLSASRPQDRQFILSSKKLLLSDSGFYLCAFWTGGYNSPLHFGNGTRLTVT.

Remarks on this clone: The read ends 3 residues early relative to the CDR3; the germline J gene fills the gap. The chain carries TRBV7-3 and TRBJ1-1; TRBD1 matches at 9 bases. V lost 6 bases to trimming and J lost 7 bases; unmatched junction nucleotides: 6. Germline-derived CDR1 and CDR2 are SGHTA and FQGTGA. The CDR3 covers 13 residues. The sequenced part of the CDR3 DNA is TGTGCCAGCAGGGGGACAGGGAATGGTGAA. This sequence encodes CASRGTGNGE. The complete CDR3 protein is CASRGTGNGEAFF.

Of note for this clone: Sequencing ends 3 residues short of the CDR3 end; the germline J gene provides the rest. The V call is TRBV7-9, the J call TRBJ2-7; D perhaps matches TRBD1 (6 bases). Germline V lookup: CDR1 SEHNR, CDR2 FQNEAQ (reference sequence). The CDR3 length is 14 residues. V was cut by 1 base and J by 3 bases, with 10 bases left in between. The covered CDR3 bases are TGTGCCAGCAGCTTAGATCACAGGGACTACGAG. Protein: CASSLDHRDYE. The whole CDR3 sequence reads CASSLDHRDYEQYF.

As for this clone: From the germline J gene comes the end of the CDR3, since the read stops 3 residues before it. The chain recombines TRBV7-2 with TRBJ1-2; D is possibly TRBD1 (6 bases). CDR3 size: 15 residues. Per the germline V gene, CDR1 is SGHTA and CDR2 is FQGNSA. V shed 1 base and J shed 2 bases, with 11 bases lying between them. CDR3 amino acids: CASSLGFTGNYGYTF. The sequenced CDR3 bases are TGTGCCAGCAGCTTAGGGTTCACAGGGAACTATGGC.

With regard to this clone: The sequence runs out 3 residues before the end of the CDR3; the remainder is reconstructed from the germline J gene. V and J are TRBV19 and TRBJ1-5; no reliable D call. Germline CDR1 LNHDA, CDR2 SQIVND (reference sequence). V lost 6 bases to trimming and J lost 4 bases, with 7 bases between them. This CDR3 has 12 amino acids. CDR3 sequence: CASSYVNQPQHF. The part of the CDR3 DNA that was read is TGTGCCAGTAGCTATGTTAATCAGCCC. Combining the CDR3 with reference TRBV19 and TRBJ1-5 gives the whole variable domain DGGITQSPKYLFRKEGQNVTLSCEQNLNHDAMYWYRQDPGQGLRLIYYSQIVNDFQKGDIAEGYSVSREKKESFPLTVTSAQKNPTAFYLCASSYVNQPQHFGDGTRLSIL.

In the case of this clone: The sequenced fragment ends 3 residues before the CDR3 boundary, so the rest is inferred from the germline J gene. The gene calls are TRBV30 and TRBJ2-5; perhaps TRBD2 as D (6 bases). The CDR3 is made up of 13 amino acids. V was trimmed by 0 bases and J by 5 bases, leaving 10 bases between them. CDR1 GTSNPN and CDR2 SVGIG come from the germline V gene (reference sequence). The sequenced part of the CDR3 DNA is TGTGCCTGGAGTGTCCCCGGGGGTGAGACC. This encodes CAWSVPGGET. The complete CDR3 protein is CAWSVPGGETQYF.